The text below deals with one T cell receptor beta chain. This record belongs to a study of T-cell reconstitution after alpha-beta-depleted transplantation in children. Unique molecular identifiers were incorporated during preparation of the TCRbeta library. TCRdb analysed the PCR reads with MiXCR anew, one entry per CDR3 protein. The sample lists roughly 340,000 distinct CDR3 sequences, 16% occurring once. This CDR3 is 14 amino acids long. Per germline, CDR1 SGDLS and CDR2 YYNGEE. Trimming cost V 1 base and J 5 bases; bases outside gene matches: 4. The chain joins TRBV9 to TRBJ2-5; 8 nucleotides agree with TRBD2. The sequence derives from a male patient aged 2-10 years who had a stem cell transplant for acute lymphoblastic leukemia, so the T cells may come from the graft donor. The specimen comprised PBMCs, mostly from graft donor cells, sampled 360 days after TCRalphabeta/CD19-depleted stem cell transplant. The CDR3 coding sequence is TGTGCCAGCAGCGTAAGGACTAGCTCGGAGACCCAGTACTTC. This codes for CASSVRTSSETQYF. The full variable domain, its missing parts supplied by reference TRBV9 and TRBJ2-5, is DSGVTQTPKHLITATGQRVTLRCSPRSGDLSVYWYQQSLDQGLQFLIQYYNGEERAKGNILERFSAQQFPDLHSELNLSSLELGDSALYFCASSVRTSSETQYFGPGTRLLVL.